The 5 T cell receptor beta chains given below trace back to one sample, sequenced in a study of cytomegalovirus exposure and HLA in healthy donors. With 60 Vbeta and 13 Jbeta primers, the PCR was carried out. The repertoire was sequenced with immunoSEQ multiplex PCR; TCRdb's copy has only in-frame clones and lacks some. This table holds around 190,000 clones, about 9% found once. The sequencing input was PBMCs. The receptors stem from a woman under 40 in good health and CMV-seropositive.

The J gene is TRBJ2-5, the V gene TRBV18; D perhaps matches TRBD2 (5 bases). The germline V gene encodes CDR1 KGHSH and CDR2 LQKENI. Trimming shortened V by 4 bases and J by 0 bases, and 6 bases separated the two germline ends. The length of the CDR3 is 13 residues. CDR3 sequence: CASSRGNQETQYF. CDR3 DNA: TGTGCCAGCTCACGAGGGAACCAAGAGACCCAGTACTTC.

This clone was recorded a few times. As DNA, the CDR3 is TGTGCCAGCAGTCGGGGCAGGGAGGGTCAGCCCCAGCATTTT. Protein sequence: CASSRGREGQPQHF. The chain joins TRBV27 to TRBJ1-5, with D perhaps TRBD1 (5 bases). CDR1 and CDR2 (germline): MNHEY, SMNVEV (reference sequence). The V end lost 5 bases, the J end lost 6 bases, and 14 bases lay between the germline ends. This CDR3 contains 14 residues.

This clone has more than one count but fewer than ten. J is TRBJ1-1 and V is TRBV28; the match to TRBD1 covers 8 bases. The CDR3 loop spans 14 amino acids. V lost 4 bases, J lost 5 bases, and 6 bases stayed unmatched. Germline CDR1 and CDR2: MDHEN and SYDVKM. CDR3 sequence: CASSSDRVGTEAFF. Here the CDR3 DNA reads TGTGCCAGCAGTTCGGACAGGGTGGGGACTGAAGCTTTCTTT.

This clone was found a few times. The rearrangement links TRBV30 to TRBJ2-5; D perhaps matches TRBD1 (6 bases). Near its end, the DNA agrees better with TRBJ2-7, so the J call may be wrong. The CDR3 covers 15 residues. Germline CDR1 GTSNPN, CDR2 SVGIG (reference sequence). The CDR3 protein is CAWSFSGHGVHEQYF. CDR3 DNA: TGTGCCTGGAGTTTCTCGGGACACGGCGTGCACGAGCAGTACTTC.

J is TRBJ2-3 and V is TRBV5-6, with D perhaps matching TRBD2 (5 bases). The CDR3 has 17 residues. V gave up 1 base and J gave up 3 bases, with 18 bases separating them. Germline CDR1 reads SGHDT; CDR2 reads YYEEEE. CDR3 sequence: CASSLPEGPSGTDTQYF. As DNA, the CDR3 is TGTGCCAGCAGCTTGCCAGAGGGCCCTTCCGGAACAGATACGCAGTATTTT.